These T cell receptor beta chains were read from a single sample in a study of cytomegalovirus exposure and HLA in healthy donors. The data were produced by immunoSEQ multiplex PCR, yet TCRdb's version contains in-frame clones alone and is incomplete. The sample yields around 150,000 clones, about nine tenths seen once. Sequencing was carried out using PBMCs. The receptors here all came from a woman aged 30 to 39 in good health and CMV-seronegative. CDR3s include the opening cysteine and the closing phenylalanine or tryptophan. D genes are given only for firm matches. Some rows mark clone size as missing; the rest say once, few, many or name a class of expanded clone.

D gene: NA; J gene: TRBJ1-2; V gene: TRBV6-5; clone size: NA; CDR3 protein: CASSITGYGYTF; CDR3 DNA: TGTGCCAGCAGTATTACAGGTTATGGCTACACCTTC
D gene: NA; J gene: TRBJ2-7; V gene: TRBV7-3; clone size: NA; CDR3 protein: CASSFDSDYEQYF; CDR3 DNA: TGTGCCAGCAGCTTCGACAGCGACTACGAGCAGTACTTC
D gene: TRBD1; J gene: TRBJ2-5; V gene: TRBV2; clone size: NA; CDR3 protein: CASSLGQAETQYF; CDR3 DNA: TGTGCCAGCAGTCTGGGACAGGCGGAGACCCAGTACTTC
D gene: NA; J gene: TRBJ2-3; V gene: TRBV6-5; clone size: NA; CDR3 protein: CASSLDITDTQYF; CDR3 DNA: TGTGCCAGCAGTTTGGACATAACAGATACGCAGTATTTT
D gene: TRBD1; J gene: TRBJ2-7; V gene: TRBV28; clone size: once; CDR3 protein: CASSPSMDRKSYEQYF; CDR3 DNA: TGTGCCAGCAGTCCCTCGATGGACAGGAAATCCTACGAGCAGTACTTC
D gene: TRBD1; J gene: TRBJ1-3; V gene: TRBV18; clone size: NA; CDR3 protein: CASLQGSGNTIYF; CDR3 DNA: TGTGCCAGCTTACAGGGGAGCGGAAACACCATATATTTT
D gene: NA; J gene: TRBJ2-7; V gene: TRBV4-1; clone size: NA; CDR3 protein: CASSQVGSYEQYF; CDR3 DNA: TGCGCCAGCAGCCAAGTTGGGTCCTACGAGCAGTACTTC
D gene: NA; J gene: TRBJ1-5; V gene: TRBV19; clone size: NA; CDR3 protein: CASSPHRGRDVSNQPQHF; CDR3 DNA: TGTGCCAGTAGTCCCCACCGGGGGAGGGACGTTAGCAATCAGCCCCAGCATTTT
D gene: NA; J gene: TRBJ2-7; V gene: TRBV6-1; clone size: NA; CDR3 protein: CASRASEGYEQYF; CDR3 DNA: TGTGCCAGCAGGGCCTCTGAGGGCTACGAGCAGTACTTC
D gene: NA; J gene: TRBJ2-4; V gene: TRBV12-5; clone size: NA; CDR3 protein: CASGLGLAKNIQYF; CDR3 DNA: TGTGCTAGTGGTTTGGGATTGGCCAAAAACATTCAGTACTTC
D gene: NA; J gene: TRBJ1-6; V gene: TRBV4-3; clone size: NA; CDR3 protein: CASARSGPPTINSPLHF; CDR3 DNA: TGCGCCAGCGCACGGTCGGGTCCTCCGACTATTAATTCACCCCTCCACTTT